These 28 T cell receptor beta chains were sequenced from one sample in a study of early stage breast cancer tumors. Repertoires were generated with immunoSEQ multiplex PCR, while TCRdb's copy carries only in-frame clones and drops some. This repertoire shows about 58,000 clones, around three quarters found once; its top ten account for roughly 3.4%. Source material: blood. Receptors originate from a person aged 30-39 years with breast cancer.

In its sample, this clone was seen once. This chain uses TRBV5-5 with TRBJ1-2, with D maybe TRBD1 (6 bases). The CDR3 spans 16 residues. V lost 0 bases to trimming and J lost 4 bases, with 16 bases between them. Germline V gene sequence: CDR1 SGHKS, CDR2 YYEKEE (reference sequence). Written as DNA, the CDR3 is TGTGCCAGCAGCTTGGACCCCTATGTAGGGGGCTATGGCTACACCTTC. Its protein product is CASSLDPYVGGYGYTF.

J is TRBJ2-1 and V is TRBV7-9, with TRBD2 identical over 10 bases. V lost 5 bases and J lost 3; bases outside the gene matches: 7. The CDR3 has 16 amino acids. Germline V gene data show CDR1 as SEHNR and CDR2 as FQNEAQ (reference sequence). CDR3 loop: CASSPWTSGFYNEQFF. CDR3 sequence (DNA): TGTGCCAGCAGCCCTTGGACTAGCGGCTTCTACAATGAGCAGTTCTTC.

The DNA of the CDR3 is TGTGCCAGCAGTCAGTACCTCGACCGGGACACCATATATTTT. Its protein is CASSQYLDRDTIYF. This chain connects TRBV6-6 to TRBJ1-3; D unclear. Germline CDR1 reads MNHNY; CDR2 reads SVGAGI (reference sequence). The CDR3 is 14 residues long. V was shortened by 5 bases and J by 8 bases, with 16 bases between the two germline ends.

J is TRBJ1-1 and V is TRBV19, with a possible D match to TRBD1 (6 bases). Germline V gene lookup returns CDR1 LNHDA and CDR2 SQIVND (reference sequence). The CDR3 has 18 amino acids. Trimming removed 7 bases at V and 1 base at J, with 25 bases between. The CDR3 loop reads CASTLGTLGTGRNTEAFF. CDR3 bases: TGTGCCAGTACCCTAGGGACACTGGGAACGGGTAGGAACACTGAAGCTTTCTTT.

The count of this clone is one. The V and J genes are TRBV2 and TRBJ2-2; D is uncertain. The CDR3 runs 12 residues. The V and J ends lost 5 bases and 17 bases respectively, with 18 bases between them. Germline V CDR1 and CDR2: SNHLY, FYNNEI. The CDR3: CASSSLPLGIFF. CDR3 DNA: TGTGCCAGCAGTTCCCTCCCTTTGGGGATATTTTTT.

The chain recombines TRBV7-2 with TRBJ1-2, with a possible D match to TRBD1 (5 bases). This CDR3 region has 15 residues. Trimming removed 5 bases at V and 7 bases at J, with 20 bases between. Germline loops: CDR1 SGHTA, CDR2 FQGNSA. Here the CDR3 reads CASSLLTGTYGGYTF. The CDR3 DNA is TGTGCCAGCAGCCTCCTAACCGGGACCTACGGTGGCTACACCTTC.

The rearrangement uses TRBV30 and TRBJ2-1; D ambiguous. V lost 2 bases and J lost 6, with 8 bases in between. CDR3 length equals 12 residues. CDR1 and CDR2 from the germline V gene are GTSNPN and SVGIG (reference sequence). The CDR3 bases are TGTGCCTGGAGTTCCGTGGCCAATGAGCAGTTCTTC. This codes for CAWSSVANEQFF.

This sequence joins TRBV28 and TRBJ1-4; 7 bases map to TRBD1. The CDR3 is 19 residues long. With 5 bases clipped from V and 5 bases from J, the junction kept 20 bases outside the gene matches. CDR1 and CDR2 (germline): MDHEN, SYDVKM. The CDR3 DNA reads as TGTGCCAGCAGTACCCGGGACAGAGGGTTAATTTGGGGGAATGAAAAACTGTTTTTT. Translating gives CASSTRDRGLIWGNEKLFF.

The chain joins TRBV7-2 to TRBJ2-2; D remains unclear. In germline, CDR1 is SGHTA, CDR2 FQGNSA. This CDR3 comprises 15 residues. V lost 2 bases and J 0 bases, leaving 7 bases between the germline ends. The CDR3 here is CASSLQLANTGELFF. The DNA of the CDR3 is TGTGCCAGCAGCTTACAGCTAGCGAACACCGGGGAGCTGTTTTTT.

The V call is TRBV14, the J call TRBJ1-2; TRBD1 might be the D (6 bases). The CDR3 covers 12 residues. Germline V CDR1 and CDR2: SGHDN, FVKESK. Trimming cost V 4 bases and J 6 bases, with 9 bases left between them. The CDR3 protein is CASSLDRHGYTF. The DNA of the CDR3 is TGTGCCAGCAGCCTGGACAGACATGGCTACACCTTC.

The chain links TRBV29-1 to TRBJ2-1; 10 positions agree with TRBD2. V lost 7 bases and J lost 0; bases outside the gene matches: 9. The CDR3 length is 16 residues. Germline loops: CDR1 SQVTM, CDR2 ANQGSEA. The CDR3 spells CSDLRTSGNSYNEQFF. The CDR3 coding sequence is TGCAGCGACCTGCGGACTAGCGGAAACTCCTACAATGAGCAGTTCTTC.

The chain employs TRBV11-3 and TRBJ2-3; TRBD2 agrees at 10 bases. The V gene end was trimmed by 4 bases and the J gene end by 2 bases; junction bases not matched to a gene: 6. In germline, CDR1 is SGHNT, CDR2 YENEEA. CDR3 length: 16 amino acids. This CDR3 is CASSSGLAPDTDTQYF. Written as DNA, the CDR3 is TGTGCCAGCAGCTCGGGACTAGCGCCTGACACAGATACGCAGTATTTT.

The chain uses TRBV7-9 and TRBJ1-1; weak D call: TRBD1 (6 bases). The CDR3 runs to 17 residues. Germline assignment: CDR1 SEHNR and CDR2 FQNEAQ (reference sequence). V lost 1 base to trimming and J lost 6 bases, with 21 bases between them. CDR3 region: CASSLDVGGRRGAEAFF. The CDR3 nucleotides read TGTGCCAGCAGCTTAGATGTCGGGGGCCGCCGCGGCGCTGAAGCTTTCTTT. Variable domain in full (rest from reference TRBV7-9 and TRBJ1-1): DTGVSQNPRHKITKRGQNVTFRCDPISEHNRLYWYRQTLGQGPEFLTYFQNEAQLEKSRLLSDRFSAERPKGSFSTLEIQRTEQGDSAMYLCASSLDVGGRRGAEAFFGQGTRLTVV.

J is TRBJ1-5 and V is TRBV13; D is possibly TRBD1 (5 bases). The germline CDR1 and CDR2 sequences are PRHDT and FYEKMQ (reference sequence). CDR3 length: 14 residues. Deletions cut 7 bases from V and 7 bases from J, with 17 bases between. CDR3 nucleotides: TGTGCCAGCACCCTTAGAGGGGCTCAACAGCCCCAGCATTTT. This encodes CASTLRGAQQPQHF.

This clone has more than one count but fewer than ten. The chain carries TRBV18 and TRBJ1-2; no clear D gene. Per the germline V gene, CDR1 is KGHSH and CDR2 is LQKENI. The CDR3 is 15 amino acids. Trimming cost V 3 bases and J 0 bases, with 11 bases left between them. The CDR3 bases are TGTGCCAGCTCACCCAACAGCGTGCCTAACTATGGCTACACCTTC. This encodes CASSPNSVPNYGYTF. Supplemented by reference TRBV18 and TRBJ1-2, the full variable domain reads NAGVMQNPRHLVRRRGQEARLRCSPMKGHSHVYWYRQLPEEGLKFMVYLQKENIIDESGMPKERFSAEFPKEGPSILRIQQVVRGDSAAYFCASSPNSVPNYGYTFGSGTRLTVV.

V and J are TRBV5-1 and TRBJ2-7; D may be TRBD1 (6 bases). The CDR3 has 12 amino acids. The germline CDR1 and CDR2 sequences are SGHRS and YFSETQ. The V gene lost 8 bases and the J gene lost 3 bases, with 12 bases spanning the gap. This CDR3 reads CASGAGVYEQYF. CDR3 in DNA: TGCGCCAGTGGTGCAGGGGTCTACGAGCAGTACTTC.

There are a few counts of this clone. The gene calls are TRBV2 and TRBJ1-1; no clear D gene. Germline V gene sequence: CDR1 SNHLY, CDR2 FYNNEI. The CDR3 has 13 amino acids. V lost 6 bases and J 0 bases, leaving 8 bases between the germline ends. The CDR3 loop is CASRGQVNTEAFF. The CDR3 nucleotides read TGTGCCAGCAGGGGCCAGGTGAACACTGAAGCTTTCTTT.

The chain recombines TRBV9 with TRBJ2-6; D is perhaps TRBD1 (6 bases). CDR3 length: 18 residues. V shed 0 bases and J shed 0 bases, with 13 bases lying between them. Germline loops: CDR1 SGDLS, CDR2 YYNGEE. The CDR3 DNA follows: TGTGCCAGCAGCGTAGGTACAGGGATACGCTCTGGGGCCAACGTCCTGACTTTC. Its protein is CASSVGTGIRSGANVLTF. The full variable domain, rest sourced from reference TRBV9 and TRBJ2-6, is DSGVTQTPKHLITATGQRVTLRCSPRSGDLSVYWYQQSLDQGLQFLIQYYNGEERAKGNILERFSAQQFPDLHSELNLSSLELGDSALYFCASSVGTGIRSGANVLTFGAGSRLTVL.

This clone was counted between two and nine times. V usage is TRBV6-1 and J usage is TRBJ1-2; no reliable D call. From germline, CDR1 is MNHNS and CDR2 SASEGT. The CDR3 is 12 amino acids. V was shortened by 11 bases and J by 6 bases, with 16 bases between the two germline ends. Written as DNA, the CDR3 is TGTGCCTACAGACTGCTCGAGAATGGCTACACCTTC. Translating gives CAYRLLENGYTF.

This chain uses TRBV15 with TRBJ2-3; 10 bases align to TRBD2. CDR3 length equals 17 residues. With 0 bases clipped from V and 3 bases from J, the junction kept 6 bases outside the gene matches. Germline V gives CDR1 LNHNV, CDR2 YYDKDF (reference sequence). The CDR3 region has the DNA TGTGCCACCAGCAGAGAGGCTAGCGGGAGCAGTACAGATACGCAGTATTTT. Amino acids: CATSREASGSSTDTQYF.

The CDR3 sequence is CAWRQPGFNEQFF. CDR3 bases: TGTGCCTGGAGGCAGCCGGGGTTCAATGAGCAGTTCTTC. The chain couples TRBV30 to TRBJ2-1; possible D gene TRBD2, 5 bases. V was pared by 3 bases and J by 6 bases, with 12 bases between. The CDR3 is made up of 13 amino acids. Looked up from germline, CDR1 is GTSNPN and CDR2 is SVGIG (reference sequence). The full variable domain, its missing parts supplied by reference TRBV30 and TRBJ2-1, is SQTIHQWPATLVQPVGSPLSLECTVEGTSNPNLYWYRQAAGRGLQLLFYSVGIGQISSEVPQNLSASRPQDRQFILSSKKLLLSDSGFYLCAWRQPGFNEQFFGPGTRLTVL.

This clone came up once. The V gene is TRBV7-6, the J gene TRBJ2-7; 9 positions match TRBD2. The germline V gene has CDR1 SGHVS and CDR2 FNYEAQ. The CDR3 length is 15 residues. Unmatched junction bases numbered 2, after V lost 2 bases and J lost 0 bases. DNA of the CDR3: TGTGCCAGCAGCTTACGGACTAGCGCCTCCTACGAGCAGTACTTC. Translated, it gives CASSLRTSASYEQYF.

V and J are TRBV28 and TRBJ1-3, with 10 bases that match TRBD1. V lost 2 bases and J lost 2; bases outside the gene matches: 0. The CDR3 spans 15 residues. The germline V gene has CDR1 MDHEN and CDR2 SYDVKM. The CDR3 DNA is TGTGCCAGCAGTTTAGGACAGGGGGCTGGAAACACCATATATTTT. Its translation: CASSLGQGAGNTIYF. Variable domain in full (rest from reference TRBV28 and TRBJ1-3): DVKVTQSSRYLVKRTGEKVFLECVQDMDHENMFWYRQDPGLGLRLIYFSYDVKMKEKGDIPEGYSVSREKKERFSLILESASTNQTSMYLCASSLGQGAGNTIYFGEGSWLTVV.

J is TRBJ2-6 and V is TRBV18; no clear D. V lost 3 bases to trimming and J lost 1 base, with 7 bases between them. Germline V gene sequence: CDR1 KGHSH, CDR2 LQKENI. CDR3 length: 15 amino acids. CDR3 amino acids: CASSPLISGANVLTF. DNA for the CDR3: TGTGCCAGCTCACCCCTGATATCTGGGGCCAACGTCCTGACTTTC.

V is TRBV4-3 and J is TRBJ2-6, with 11 nucleotides matching TRBD2. V lost 4 bases and J lost 0; bases outside the gene matches: 8. Germline lookup yields CDR1 LGHNA and CDR2 YSLEER. The CDR3 covers 19 residues. CDR3 sequence reads: CASSPLGSGRASGANVLTF. The CDR3, as DNA: TGCGCCAGCAGCCCTTTGGGTAGCGGGAGGGCCTCTGGGGCCAACGTCCTGACTTTC.

There are a few counts of this clone. This chain connects TRBV19 to TRBJ1-5; D is uncertain. Trimming cost V 6 bases and J 1 base, with 13 bases left between them. CDR1 is LNHDA, CDR2 SQIVND, per germline (reference sequence). This CDR3 spans 15 amino acids. The CDR3 region has the DNA TGTGCCAGTAGGGGTCTCCTAGGGAGCAATCAGCCCCAGCATTTT. Translated: CASRGLLGSNQPQHF.

V and J are TRBV29-1 and TRBJ2-1, with 15 bases lining up with TRBD2. Germline CDR1 and CDR2: SQVTM and ANQGSEA. Losses at the gene ends were 3 bases for V and 10 bases for J; bases not matched to a gene: 1. The CDR3 spans 13 residues. CDR3 region: CSVEGLAGGEQFF. In DNA, the CDR3 is TGCAGCGTTGAGGGACTAGCGGGAGGAGAGCAGTTCTTC.

V usage is TRBV4-2 and J usage is TRBJ2-2; 8 bases are a match to TRBD2. The ends lost 3 bases at V and 0 bases at J; junction bases unmatched: 6. Germline assignment: CDR1 LGHNA and CDR2 YNFKEQ. The CDR3 is made up of 17 amino acids. Here the CDR3 DNA reads TGTGCCAGCAGCCACCTACTAGCGGCCCCGAACACCGGGGAGCTGTTTTTT. Protein: CASSHLLAAPNTGELFF.